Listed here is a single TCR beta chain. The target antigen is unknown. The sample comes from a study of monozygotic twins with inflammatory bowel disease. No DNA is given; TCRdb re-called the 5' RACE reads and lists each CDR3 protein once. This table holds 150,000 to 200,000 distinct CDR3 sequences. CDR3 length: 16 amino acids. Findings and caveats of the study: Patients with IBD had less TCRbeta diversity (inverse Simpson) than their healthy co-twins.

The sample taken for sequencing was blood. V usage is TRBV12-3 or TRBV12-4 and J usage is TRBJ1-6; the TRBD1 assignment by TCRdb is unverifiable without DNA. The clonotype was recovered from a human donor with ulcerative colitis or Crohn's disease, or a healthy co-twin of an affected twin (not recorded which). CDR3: CASVTSGGRGTSPLHF.